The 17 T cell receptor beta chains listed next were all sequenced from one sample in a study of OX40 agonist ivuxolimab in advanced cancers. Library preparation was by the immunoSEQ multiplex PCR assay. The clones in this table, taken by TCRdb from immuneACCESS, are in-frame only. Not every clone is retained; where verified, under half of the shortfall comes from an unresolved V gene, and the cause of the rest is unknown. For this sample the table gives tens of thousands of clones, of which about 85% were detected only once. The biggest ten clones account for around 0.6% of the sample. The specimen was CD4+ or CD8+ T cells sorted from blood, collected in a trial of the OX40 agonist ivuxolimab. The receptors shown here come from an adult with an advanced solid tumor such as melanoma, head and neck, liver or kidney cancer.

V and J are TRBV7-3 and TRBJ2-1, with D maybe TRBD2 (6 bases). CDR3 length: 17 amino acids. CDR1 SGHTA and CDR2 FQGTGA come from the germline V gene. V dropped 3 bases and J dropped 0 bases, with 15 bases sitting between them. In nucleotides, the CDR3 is TGTGCCAGCAGCTTGGACGGGGGAACCAGCTCCTACAATGAGCAGTTCTTC. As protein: CASSLDGGTSSYNEQFF.

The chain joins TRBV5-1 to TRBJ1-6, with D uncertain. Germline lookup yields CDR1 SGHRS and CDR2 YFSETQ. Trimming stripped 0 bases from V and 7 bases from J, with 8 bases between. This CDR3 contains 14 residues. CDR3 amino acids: CASSLGQKNSPLHF. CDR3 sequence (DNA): TGCGCCAGCAGCTTGGGGCAGAAGAATTCACCCCTCCACTTT.

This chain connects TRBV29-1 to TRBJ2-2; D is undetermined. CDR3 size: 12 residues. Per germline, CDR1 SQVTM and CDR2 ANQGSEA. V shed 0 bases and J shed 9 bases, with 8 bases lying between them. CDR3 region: CSVEDLARELFF. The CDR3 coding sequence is TGCAGCGTTGAAGATCTTGCCAGGGAGCTGTTTTTT.

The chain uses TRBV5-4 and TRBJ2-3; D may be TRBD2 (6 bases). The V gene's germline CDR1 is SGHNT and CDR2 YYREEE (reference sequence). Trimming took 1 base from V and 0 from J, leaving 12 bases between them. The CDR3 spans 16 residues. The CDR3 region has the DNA TGTGCCAGCAGCTTGAGGCTAGCGCAAAGCACAGATACGCAGTATTTT. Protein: CASSLRLAQSTDTQYF. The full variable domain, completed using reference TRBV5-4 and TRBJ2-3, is ETGVTQSPTHLIKTRGQQVTLRCSSQSGHNTVSWYQQALGQGPQFIFQYYREEENGRGNFPPRFSGLQFPNYSSELNVNALELDDSALYLCASSLRLAQSTDTQYFGPGTRLTVL.

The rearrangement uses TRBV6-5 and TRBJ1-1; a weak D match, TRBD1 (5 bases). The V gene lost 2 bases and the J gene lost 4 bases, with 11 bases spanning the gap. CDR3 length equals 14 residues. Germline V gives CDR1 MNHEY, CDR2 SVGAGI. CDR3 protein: CASSYHSGVTEAFF. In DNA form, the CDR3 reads TGTGCCAGCAGTTACCATTCGGGGGTCACTGAAGCTTTCTTT.

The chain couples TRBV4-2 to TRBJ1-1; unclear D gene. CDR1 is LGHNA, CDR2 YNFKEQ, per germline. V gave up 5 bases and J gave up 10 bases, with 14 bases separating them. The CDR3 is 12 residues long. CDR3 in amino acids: CASSEPPGRAFF. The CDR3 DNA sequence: TGTGCCAGCAGCGAACCCCCAGGTCGAGCTTTCTTT.

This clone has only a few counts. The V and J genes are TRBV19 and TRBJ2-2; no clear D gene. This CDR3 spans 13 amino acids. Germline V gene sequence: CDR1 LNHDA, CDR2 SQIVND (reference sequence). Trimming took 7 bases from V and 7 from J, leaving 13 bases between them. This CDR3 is CASNPQPRGELFF. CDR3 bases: TGTGCCAGTAATCCACAGCCTCGCGGGGAGCTGTTTTTT.

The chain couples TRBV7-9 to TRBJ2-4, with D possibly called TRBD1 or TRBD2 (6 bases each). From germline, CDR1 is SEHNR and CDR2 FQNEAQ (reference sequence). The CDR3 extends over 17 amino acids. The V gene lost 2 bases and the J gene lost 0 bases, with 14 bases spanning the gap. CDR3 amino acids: CASSLYGGDLAKNIQYF. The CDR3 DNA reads TGTGCCAGCAGCTTATACGGGGGCGATCTAGCCAAAAACATTCAGTACTTC. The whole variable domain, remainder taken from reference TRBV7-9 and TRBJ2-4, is DTGVSQNPRHKITKRGQNVTFRCDPISEHNRLYWYRQTLGQGPEFLTYFQNEAQLEKSRLLSDRFSAERPKGSFSTLEIQRTEQGDSAMYLCASSLYGGDLAKNIQYFGAGTRLSVL.

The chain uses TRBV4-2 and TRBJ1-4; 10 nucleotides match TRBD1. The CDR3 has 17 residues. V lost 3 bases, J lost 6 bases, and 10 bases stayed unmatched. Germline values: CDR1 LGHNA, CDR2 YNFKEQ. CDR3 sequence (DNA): TGTGCCAGCAGCCAGACCAGTCTCGGGACAGGGGATGAAAAACTGTTTTTT. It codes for CASSQTSLGTGDEKLFF.

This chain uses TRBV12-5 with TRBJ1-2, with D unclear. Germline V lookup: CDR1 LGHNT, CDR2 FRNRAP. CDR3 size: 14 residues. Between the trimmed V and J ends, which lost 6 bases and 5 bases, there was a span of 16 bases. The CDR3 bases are TGTGCTAGTGGACTGTCCCGAGACGGGTATGGCTACACCTTC. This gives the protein CASGLSRDGYGYTF. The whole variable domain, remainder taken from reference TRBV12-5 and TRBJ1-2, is DARVTQTPRHKVTEMGQEVTMRCQPILGHNTVFWYRQTMMQGLELLAYFRNRAPLDDSGMPKDRFSAEMPDATLATLKIQPSEPRDSAVYFCASGLSRDGYGYTFGSGTRLTVV.

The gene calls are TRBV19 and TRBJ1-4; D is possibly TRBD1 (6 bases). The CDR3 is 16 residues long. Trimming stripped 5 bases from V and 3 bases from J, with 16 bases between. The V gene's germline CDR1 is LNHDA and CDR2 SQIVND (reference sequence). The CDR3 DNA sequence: TGTGCCAGTAGTCTACCCCGGACAGTCTCTAATGAAAAACTGTTTTTT. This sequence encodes CASSLPRTVSNEKLFF.

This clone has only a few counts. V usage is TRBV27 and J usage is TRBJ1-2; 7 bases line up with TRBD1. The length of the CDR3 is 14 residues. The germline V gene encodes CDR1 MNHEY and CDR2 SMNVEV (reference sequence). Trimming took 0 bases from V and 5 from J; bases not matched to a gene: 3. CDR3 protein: CASSLSRGRYGYTF. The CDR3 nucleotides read TGTGCCAGCAGTTTATCAAGGGGGCGATATGGCTACACCTTC.

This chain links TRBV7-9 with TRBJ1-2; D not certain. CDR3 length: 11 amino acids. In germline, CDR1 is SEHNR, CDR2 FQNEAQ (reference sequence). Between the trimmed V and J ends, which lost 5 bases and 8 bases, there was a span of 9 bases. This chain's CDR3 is CASSPHRGYTF. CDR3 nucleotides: TGTGCCAGCAGCCCACATAGGGGCTACACCTTC.

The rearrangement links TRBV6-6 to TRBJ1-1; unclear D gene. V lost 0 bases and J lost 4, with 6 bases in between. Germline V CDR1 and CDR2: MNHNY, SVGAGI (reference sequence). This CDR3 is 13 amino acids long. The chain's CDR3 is CASSYSTSTEAFF. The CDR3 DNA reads TGTGCCAGCAGTTACTCGACTAGCACTGAAGCTTTCTTT.

CDR3 protein: CAWTKERGQPQHF. The CDR3 nucleotides read TGTGCCTGGACAAAAGAGCGGGGTCAGCCCCAGCATTTT. V usage is TRBV30 and J usage is TRBJ1-5; D remains ambiguous. Trimming pared 4 bases from V and 6 bases from J, leaving 13 bases between. CDR1 is GTSNPN and CDR2 is SVGIG in the germline V gene (reference sequence). This CDR3 comprises 13 residues.

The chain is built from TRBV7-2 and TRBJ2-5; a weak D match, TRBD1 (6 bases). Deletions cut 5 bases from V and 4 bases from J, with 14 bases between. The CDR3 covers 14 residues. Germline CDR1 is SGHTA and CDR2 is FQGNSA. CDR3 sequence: CASSGRRGRETQYF. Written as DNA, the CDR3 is TGTGCCAGCAGCGGTCGCAGGGGTAGAGAGACCCAGTACTTC.

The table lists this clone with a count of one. The CDR3 DNA follows: TGCGCCAGCAGCACCAAACTCGGACAGCCCAACTCTGGGGCCAACGTCCTGACTTTC. It specifies CASSTKLGQPNSGANVLTF. The V gene is TRBV5-1, the J gene TRBJ2-6; TRBD1 might be the D (6 bases). This CDR3 comprises 19 residues. Germline V gene lookup returns CDR1 SGHRS and CDR2 YFSETQ. Between the trimmed V and J ends, which lost 4 bases and 0 bases, there was a span of 20 bases.